Presented here are 18 T cell receptor beta chains from one specimen sequenced in a study of cytomegalovirus exposure and HLA in healthy donors. The study ran its PCR with 60 Vbeta and 13 Jbeta primers. The table came from immunoSEQ multiplex PCR; TCRdb's copy has only in-frame clones and leaves some out. The data hold around 120,000 clones, with 81% observed a single time. Specimen: PBMCs. The receptors were sampled from a woman in her thirties in good health and CMV-seronegative.

The chain uses TRBV7-8 and TRBJ2-3; D perhaps matches TRBD2 (5 bases). V shed 5 bases and J shed 8 bases, with 8 bases lying between them. The germline CDR1 and CDR2 sequences are SGHVS and FQNEAQ. The CDR3 contains 11 residues. CDR3 loop: CASSREGTQYF. The CDR3 DNA is TGTGCCAGCAGCAGAGAGGGTACGCAGTATTTT. The full variable domain, with the rest looked up from reference TRBV7-8 and TRBJ2-3, is GAGVSQSPRYKVAKRGQDVALRCDPISGHVSLFWYQQALGQGPEFLTYFQNEAQLDKSGLPSDRFFAERPEGSVSTLKIQRTQQEDSAVYLCASSREGTQYFGPGTRLTVL.

Concerning this clone itself: Other DNA variants within this sample encode the same CDR3. This sequence joins TRBV5-1 and TRBJ1-2; TRBD1 might be the D (6 bases). Germline V CDR1 and CDR2: SGHRS, YFSETQ. The CDR3 has 13 residues. V shed 0 bases and J shed 3 bases, with 6 bases lying between them. CDR3 protein: CASSLGQDYGYTF. The CDR3 region has the DNA TGCGCCAGCAGCTTGGGACAGGACTATGGCTACACCTTC.

Concerning this clone itself: One junction end disagrees with the germline gene, perhaps due to a read error. The CDR3 DNA reads as TGTTCCAGCAGCTTAAGTCGGGGGGGTAGCAATCAGCCCCAGCATTTT. Amino acid sequence: CSSSLSRGGSNQPQHF. The chain uses TRBV7-9 and TRBJ1-5; tentative D call: TRBD1 (5 bases). The CDR3 has 16 amino acids. Germline V lookup: CDR1 SEHNR, CDR2 FQNEAQ (reference sequence).

The chain links TRBV25-1 to TRBJ2-7; 10 bases are a match to TRBD1. Germline CDR1 and CDR2: MGHDK and SYGVNS. Trimming removed 6 bases from V and 0 bases from J; junction bases left unmatched: 2. This CDR3 spans 14 amino acids. The CDR3 DNA follows: TGTGCCAGCAGCTGGACAGGGGGCTCCTACGAGCAGTACTTC. Its translation is CASSWTGGSYEQYF.

The chain joins TRBV27 to TRBJ2-2; the match to TRBD2 covers 7 bases. V lost 6 bases to trimming and J lost 6 bases; unmatched junction nucleotides: 7. CDR3 length: 14 amino acids. CDR1 is MNHEY, CDR2 SMNVEV, per germline (reference sequence). As DNA, the CDR3 is TGTGCCAGCAGGTCCGGCGGGAGCGCCGGGGAGCTGTTTTTT. Translation gives CASRSGGSAGELFF.

This clone was seen a handful of times. The gene calls are TRBV7-2 and TRBJ1-4; D ambiguous. Germline V gene sequence: CDR1 SGHTA, CDR2 FQGNSA. This CDR3 contains 15 residues. V lost 5 bases to trimming and J lost 7 bases, with 17 bases between them. The CDR3 sequence is CASSASGKPGEKLFF. CDR3 DNA sequence: TGTGCCAGCAGCGCGTCCGGGAAACCGGGTGAAAAACTGTTTTTT.

The chain combines TRBV5-1 with TRBJ2-5; D uncertain. The CDR3 has 14 residues. The V and J ends lost 0 bases and 5 bases respectively, with 11 bases between them. The germline V gene has CDR1 SGHRS and CDR2 YFSETQ. The CDR3 loop is CASSLVTDGETQYF. The CDR3 region has the DNA TGCGCCAGCAGCTTGGTCACTGACGGGGAGACCCAGTACTTC.

The chain joins TRBV4-1 to TRBJ2-7; D remains unclear. The CDR3 runs 13 residues. The ends were cut back, 0 bases at V and 3 bases at J, with 6 bases in the middle. The V gene's germline CDR1 is MGHRA and CDR2 YSYEKL. The CDR3 sequence: CASSQEQHYEQYF. In DNA, the CDR3 is TGCGCCAGCAGCCAAGAGCAACACTACGAGCAGTACTTC.

This chain connects TRBV27 to TRBJ2-7; D is uncertain. This CDR3 has 14 amino acids. Germline CDR1 and CDR2: MNHEY and SMNVEV (reference sequence). V was clipped by 0 bases and J by 3 bases, with 9 bases between them. The CDR3 reads CASSLSPSGYEQYF. Written as DNA, the CDR3 is TGTGCCAGCAGTTTATCGCCGTCGGGCTACGAGCAGTACTTC.

J is TRBJ2-7 and V is TRBV15; 10 nucleotides agree with TRBD2. Trimming at V came to 0 bases and at J to 1 base, leaving 12 bases not matched to a gene. Germline V lookup: CDR1 LNHNV, CDR2 YYDKDF (reference sequence). CDR3 length: 19 amino acids. The CDR3 DNA is TGTGCCACCAGCAGAGATTCCGGGACTAGCGCAGCTAAATCCTACGAGCAGTACTTC. Its protein product is CATSRDSGTSAAKSYEQYF.

The J gene is TRBJ2-7, the V gene TRBV7-2, with 7 bases that match TRBD2. J gave up 5 bases and V 5 bases, and 12 bases lay outside the gene matches. The CDR3 loop spans 15 amino acids. The germline gives CDR1 SGHTA, CDR2 FQGNSA. The CDR3 sequence: CASSPETSSLNEQYF. CDR3 nucleotide sequence: TGTGCCAGCAGCCCCGAGACTAGCTCCCTCAACGAGCAGTACTTC.

The rearrangement joins TRBV6-5 to TRBJ2-4; 7 bases line up with TRBD2. CDR1 is MNHEY and CDR2 is SVGAGI in the germline V gene. With 0 bases clipped from V and 10 bases from J, the junction kept 9 bases outside the gene matches. CDR3 size: 15 residues. CDR3 residues: CASSYSMSDGGIQYF. The CDR3 nucleotides read TGTGCCAGCAGTTACTCGATGTCGGACGGGGGGATTCAGTACTTC.

This chain uses TRBV6-5 with TRBJ1-2; D uncertain. The CDR3 consists of 11 residues. V lost 6 bases and J 8 bases, leaving 10 bases between the germline ends. Germline V gene lookup returns CDR1 MNHEY and CDR2 SVGAGI. The CDR3 nucleotides are TGTGCCAGCAGCTCCGCTACGGGCTACACCTTC. Translating it yields CASSSATGYTF.

The CDR3 DNA reads as TGTGCCAGCAGCTTGGTTCTAGCGGGGAATGAGCAGTTCTTC. Amino acid sequence: CASSLVLAGNEQFF. This chain links TRBV11-2 with TRBJ2-1; 9 bases are a match to TRBD2. Germline CDR1 SGHAT, CDR2 FQNNGV. V was clipped by 3 bases and J by 7 bases; unmatched bases: 4. CDR3 length equals 14 residues.

The V and J genes are TRBV27 and TRBJ2-1; maybe TRBD2 (5 bases). Trimming removed 6 bases at V and 6 bases at J, with 9 bases between. Germline lookup yields CDR1 MNHEY and CDR2 SMNVEV (reference sequence). CDR3 length: 12 amino acids. CDR3 sequence: CASSPGSNEQFF. CDR3 sequence (DNA): TGTGCCAGCAGCCCTGGGAGCAATGAGCAGTTCTTC.

The V gene is TRBV2, the J gene TRBJ2-5, with 8 bases lining up with TRBD1. The length of the CDR3 is 15 residues. The trim removed 5 bases at V and 5 bases at J, leaving 10 bases unmatched. CDR1 is SNHLY, CDR2 FYNNEI, per germline. The CDR3 here is CASSPQGVGGETQYF. The CDR3 region has the DNA TGTGCCAGCAGTCCACAGGGGGTCGGTGGGGAGACCCAGTACTTC.

The chain recombines TRBV5-6 with TRBJ2-1, with TRBD2 matching 13 bases. Germline CDR1 and CDR2: SGHDT and YYEEEE. The CDR3 has 17 residues. V trimming: 4 bases; J trimming: 6 bases; junction bases outside the gene matches: 10. The CDR3 bases are TGTGCCAGCAGCCTGTACCAGGGACTAGCGGGACTCAATGAGCAGTTCTTC. It yields the protein CASSLYQGLAGLNEQFF. Using reference TRBV5-6 and TRBJ2-1 for the parts outside the CDR3, the full variable domain is DAGVTQSPTHLIKTRGQQVTLRCSPKSGHDTVSWYQQALGQGPQFIFQYYEEEERQRGNFPDRFSGHQFPNYSSELNVNALLLGDSALYLCASSLYQGLAGLNEQFFGPGTRLTVL.

The gene calls are TRBV29-1 and TRBJ2-7, with 13 bases that match TRBD2. Germline CDR1 is SQVTM and CDR2 is ANQGSEA. The length of the CDR3 is 12 residues. The V and J ends lost 6 bases and 7 bases, in that order; junction bases with no gene match: 3. The chain's CDR3 is CSVGLAGVEQYF. In nucleotides, the CDR3 is TGCAGCGTAGGACTAGCGGGAGTGGAGCAGTACTTC.